This TCR beta chain emerged from a study of T cells in localized non-small cell lung cancer. Whole-study results and caveats: Paired adjacent lung recovered a median approximately 57 of the top 100 tumor clones.

This clone was observed once. Its antigen is as yet unknown. This CDR3 has 15 amino acids. The repertoire was sequenced with immunoSEQ multiplex PCR; TCRdb's copy has only in-frame clones and lacks some. The sample includes about 20,000 clones, about nine tenths seen only once; the top ten take roughly 8.1%. Source: peripheral blood, taken before any cancer treatment. The TCR was taken from a man between 40 and 75 years old with stage I lung adenocarcinoma. The J gene is TRBJ1-3, the V gene TRBV21-1; no check of the table's D call, TRBD1, against the DNA was made. TRBV21-1 is flagged as a pseudogene. For the CDR3, the DNA is TGTGCCAGCAGCAAAGAGGGGTGGTCTGGAAACACCATATATTTT. Translation gives CASSKEGWSGNTIYF.